This TCR beta chain was captured in a study of siplizumab effects on memory and regulatory T cells. Study outcomes and limitations: Naive T cells, seemingly more diverse than memory cells, seemed major alloresponse contributors. Siplizumab caused a significant drop in alloreactive sequences traceable to unstimulated CD4+ memory cells.

Germline loops: CDR1 SGHRS, CDR2 YFSETQ. The CDR3 runs 13 residues. V lost 0 bases, J lost 9 bases, and 13 bases lay in between. Details on this clone: What it recognizes is unknown.

This table comes from immunoSEQ multiplex PCR, and its TCRdb copy is limited to in-frame clones, with some not included. The table lists roughly 100,000 clones, roughly 91% of them singletons. The TCR was taken from a human donor in good health. The chain couples TRBV5-1 to TRBJ2-7; D uncertain. Sequences were obtained from CD4+ T cells sorted from blood. The CDR3: CASSLAVDGRQYF. The DNA for the CDR3 is TGCGCCAGCAGCTTGGCCGTGGACGGTCGGCAGTACTTC.